This T cell receptor beta chain was identified in a study of cytomegalovirus exposure and HLA in healthy donors. General study results and limits: It was in a later analysis that TCR association rates were seen to vary by HLA locus, highest for DRB1 and lowest for HLA-C. Overall, around 160 TCR beta chains were annotated as cytomegalovirus-associated. Follow-up analysis later connected one missense variant in DCLRE1C with trimming of TCR beta V- and J-genes.

Germline CDR1 and CDR2: MRHNA and SNTAGT. This CDR3 contains 16 residues. V lost 0 bases to trimming and J lost 4 bases; unmatched junction nucleotides: 3. About this clone: Its antigen is unknown.

The PCR ran on 60 Vbeta and 13 Jbeta primers. Here immunoSEQ multiplex PCR was the method, and the copy in TCRdb shows in-frame clones only, minus some. The top ten hold over 0.5% of the sample, which has hundreds of thousands of clones, 70% to 85% seen once. This sequence joins TRBV6-4 and TRBJ2-1; 10 bases align to TRBD2. Input material: PBMCs. The TCR sequence derives from a woman between 40 and 50 years old in good health and CMV-seronegative. The DNA for the CDR3 is TGTGCCAGCAGTGACTCCCTAGCGGGGGATTACAATGAGCAGTTCTTC. It translates to CASSDSLAGDYNEQFF.